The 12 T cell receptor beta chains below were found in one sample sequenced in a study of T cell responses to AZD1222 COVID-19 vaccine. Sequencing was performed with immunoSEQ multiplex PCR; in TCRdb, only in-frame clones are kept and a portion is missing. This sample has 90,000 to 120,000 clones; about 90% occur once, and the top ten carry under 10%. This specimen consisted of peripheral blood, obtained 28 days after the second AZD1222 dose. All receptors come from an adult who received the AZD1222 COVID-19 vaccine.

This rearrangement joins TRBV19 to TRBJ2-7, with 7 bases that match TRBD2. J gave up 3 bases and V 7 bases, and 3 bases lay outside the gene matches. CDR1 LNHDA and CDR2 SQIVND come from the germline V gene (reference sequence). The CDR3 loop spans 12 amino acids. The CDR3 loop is CASMGGSYEQYF. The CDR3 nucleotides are TGTGCCAGTATGGGCGGGAGCTACGAGCAGTACTTC.

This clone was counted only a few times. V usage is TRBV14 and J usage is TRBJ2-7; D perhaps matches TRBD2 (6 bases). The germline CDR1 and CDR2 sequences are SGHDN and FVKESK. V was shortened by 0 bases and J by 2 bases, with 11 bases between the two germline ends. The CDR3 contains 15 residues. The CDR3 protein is CASSQEVGSAYEQYF. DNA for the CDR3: TGTGCCAGCAGCCAAGAAGTCGGGAGCGCCTACGAGCAGTACTTC.

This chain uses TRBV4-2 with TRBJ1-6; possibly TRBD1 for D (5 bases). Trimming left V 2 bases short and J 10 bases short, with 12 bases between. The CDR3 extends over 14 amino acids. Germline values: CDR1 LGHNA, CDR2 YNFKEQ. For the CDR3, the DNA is TGTGCCAGCAGCCAACCTAAAGAGGGGTCACCCCTCCACTTT. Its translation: CASSQPKEGSPLHF.

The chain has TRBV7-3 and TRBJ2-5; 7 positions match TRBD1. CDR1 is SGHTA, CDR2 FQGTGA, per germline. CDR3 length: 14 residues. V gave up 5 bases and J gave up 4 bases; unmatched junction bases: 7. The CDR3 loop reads CASSRRDSSETQYF. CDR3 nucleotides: TGTGCCAGCAGCCGCAGGGACAGTTCAGAGACCCAGTACTTC.

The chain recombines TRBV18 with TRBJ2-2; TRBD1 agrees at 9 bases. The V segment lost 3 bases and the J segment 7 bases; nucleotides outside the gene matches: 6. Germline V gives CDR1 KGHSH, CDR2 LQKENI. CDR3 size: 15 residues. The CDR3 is CASSPDRGNGGELFF. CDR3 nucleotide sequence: TGTGCCAGCTCACCCGACAGGGGGAATGGCGGGGAGCTGTTTTTT.

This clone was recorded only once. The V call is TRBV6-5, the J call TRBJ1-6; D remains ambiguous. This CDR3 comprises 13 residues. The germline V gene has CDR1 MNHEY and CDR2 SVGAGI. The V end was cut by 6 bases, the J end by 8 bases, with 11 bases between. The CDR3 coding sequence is TGTGCCAGCAGCTTGGGGAATGATTCACCCCTCCACTTT. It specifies CASSLGNDSPLHF.

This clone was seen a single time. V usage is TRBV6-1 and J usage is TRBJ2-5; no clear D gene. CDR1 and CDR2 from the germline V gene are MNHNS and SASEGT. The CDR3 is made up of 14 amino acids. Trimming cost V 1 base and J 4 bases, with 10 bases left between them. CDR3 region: CASSEGWGGETQYF. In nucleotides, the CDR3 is TGTGCCAGCAGTGAAGGCTGGGGTGGAGAGACCCAGTACTTC.

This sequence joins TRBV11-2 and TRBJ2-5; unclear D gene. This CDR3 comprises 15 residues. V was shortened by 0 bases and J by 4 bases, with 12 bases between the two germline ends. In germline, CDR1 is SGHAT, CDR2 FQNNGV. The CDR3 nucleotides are TGTGCCAGCAGCTTAGATCGCAGGCTGTCAGAGACCCAGTACTTC. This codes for CASSLDRRLSETQYF. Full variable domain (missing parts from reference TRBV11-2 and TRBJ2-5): EAGVAQSPRYKIIEKRQSVAFWCNPISGHATLYWYQQILGQGPKLLIQFQNNGVVDDSQLPKDRFSAERLKGVDSTLKIQPAKLEDSAVYLCASSLDRRLSETQYFGPGTRLLVL.

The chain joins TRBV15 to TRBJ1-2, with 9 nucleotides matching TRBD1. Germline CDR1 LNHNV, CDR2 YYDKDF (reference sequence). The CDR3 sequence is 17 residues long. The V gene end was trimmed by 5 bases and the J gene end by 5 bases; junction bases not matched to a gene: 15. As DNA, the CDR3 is TGTGCCACCAGCGCAGGGCGCACAGGGGGCATCTCATATGGCTACACCTTC. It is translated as CATSAGRTGGISYGYTF.

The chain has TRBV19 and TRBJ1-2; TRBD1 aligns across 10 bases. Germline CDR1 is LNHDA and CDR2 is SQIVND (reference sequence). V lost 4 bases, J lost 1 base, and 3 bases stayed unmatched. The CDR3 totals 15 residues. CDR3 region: CASSRQGAGNYGYTF. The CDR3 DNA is TGTGCCAGTAGTAGACAGGGGGCCGGTAACTATGGCTACACCTTC.

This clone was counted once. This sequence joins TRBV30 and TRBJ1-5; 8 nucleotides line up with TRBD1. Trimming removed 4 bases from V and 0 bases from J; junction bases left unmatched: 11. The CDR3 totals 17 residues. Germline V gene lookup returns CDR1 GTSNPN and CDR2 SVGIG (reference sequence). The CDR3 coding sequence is TGTGCCTGGAAGCGAGCAGGGGGCCAGTATAGCAATCAGCCCCAGCATTTT. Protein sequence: CAWKRAGGQYSNQPQHF.

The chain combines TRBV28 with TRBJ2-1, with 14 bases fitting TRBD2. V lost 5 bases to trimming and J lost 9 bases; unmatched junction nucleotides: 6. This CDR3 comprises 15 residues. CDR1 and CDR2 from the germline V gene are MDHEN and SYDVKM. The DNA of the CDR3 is TGTGCCAGCAGTCCCGGGACTAGCGGGAGAGCTGAGCAGTTCTTC. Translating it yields CASSPGTSGRAEQFF.